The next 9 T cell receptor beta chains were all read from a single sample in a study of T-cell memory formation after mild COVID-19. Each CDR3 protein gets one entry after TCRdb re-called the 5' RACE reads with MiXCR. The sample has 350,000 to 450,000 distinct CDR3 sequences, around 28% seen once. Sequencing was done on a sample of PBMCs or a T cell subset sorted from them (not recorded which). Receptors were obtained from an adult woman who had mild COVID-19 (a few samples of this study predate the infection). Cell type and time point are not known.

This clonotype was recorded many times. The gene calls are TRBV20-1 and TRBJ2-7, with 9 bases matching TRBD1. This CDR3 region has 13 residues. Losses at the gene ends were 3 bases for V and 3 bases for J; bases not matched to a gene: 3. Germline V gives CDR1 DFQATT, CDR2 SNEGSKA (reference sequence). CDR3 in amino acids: CSASRDRVYEQYF. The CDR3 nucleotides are TGCAGTGCTAGTCGGGACAGGGTCTACGAGCAGTACTTC.

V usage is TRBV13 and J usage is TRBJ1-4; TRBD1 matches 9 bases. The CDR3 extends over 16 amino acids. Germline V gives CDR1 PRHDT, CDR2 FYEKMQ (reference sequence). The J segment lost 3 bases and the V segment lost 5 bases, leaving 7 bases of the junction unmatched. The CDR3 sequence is CASSTRTGGPNEKLFF. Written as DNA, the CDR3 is TGTGCCAGCAGCACCCGAACAGGGGGCCCTAATGAAAAACTGTTTTTT.

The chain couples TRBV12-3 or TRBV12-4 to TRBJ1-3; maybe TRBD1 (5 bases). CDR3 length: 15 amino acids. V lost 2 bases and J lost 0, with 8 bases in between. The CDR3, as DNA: TGTGCCAGCAGTTTACAGGGCTCCTCTGGAAACACCATATATTTT. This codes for CASSLQGSSGNTIYF.

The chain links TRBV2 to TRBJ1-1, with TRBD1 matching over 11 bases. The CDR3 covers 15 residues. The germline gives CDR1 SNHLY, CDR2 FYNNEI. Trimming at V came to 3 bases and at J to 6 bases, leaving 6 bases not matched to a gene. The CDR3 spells CASSEGPGQGAEAFF. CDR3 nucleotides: TGTGCCAGCAGTGAGGGTCCGGGACAGGGGGCTGAAGCTTTCTTT.

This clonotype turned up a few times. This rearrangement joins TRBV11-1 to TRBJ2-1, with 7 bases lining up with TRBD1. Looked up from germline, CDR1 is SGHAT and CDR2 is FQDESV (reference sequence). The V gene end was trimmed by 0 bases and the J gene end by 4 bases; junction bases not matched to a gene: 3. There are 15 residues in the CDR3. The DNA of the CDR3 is TGTGCCAGCAGCTTAGCCGGGACAGCTTACAATGAGCAGTTCTTC. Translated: CASSLAGTAYNEQFF.

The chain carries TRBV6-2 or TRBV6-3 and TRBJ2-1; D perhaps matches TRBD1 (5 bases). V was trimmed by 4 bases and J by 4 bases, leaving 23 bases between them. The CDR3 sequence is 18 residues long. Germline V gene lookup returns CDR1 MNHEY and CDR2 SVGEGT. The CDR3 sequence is CASSSRTRTPNTYNEQFF. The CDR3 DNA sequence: TGTGCCAGCAGTTCCAGGACGAGGACACCTAACACTTACAATGAGCAGTTCTTC.

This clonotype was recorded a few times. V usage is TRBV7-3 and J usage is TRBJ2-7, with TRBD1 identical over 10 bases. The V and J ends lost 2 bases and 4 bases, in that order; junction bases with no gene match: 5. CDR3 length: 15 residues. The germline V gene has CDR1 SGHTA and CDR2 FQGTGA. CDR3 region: CASSLVPGQGYEQYF. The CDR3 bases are TGTGCCAGCAGCTTAGTCCCGGGACAGGGGTACGAGCAGTACTTC.

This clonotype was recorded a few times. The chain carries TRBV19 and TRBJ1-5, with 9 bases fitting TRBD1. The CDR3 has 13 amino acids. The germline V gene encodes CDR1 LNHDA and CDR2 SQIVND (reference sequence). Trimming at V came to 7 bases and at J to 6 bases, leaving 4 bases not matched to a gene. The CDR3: CASKGDRVQPQHF. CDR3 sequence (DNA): TGTGCCAGTAAAGGGGACAGGGTTCAGCCCCAGCATTTT.

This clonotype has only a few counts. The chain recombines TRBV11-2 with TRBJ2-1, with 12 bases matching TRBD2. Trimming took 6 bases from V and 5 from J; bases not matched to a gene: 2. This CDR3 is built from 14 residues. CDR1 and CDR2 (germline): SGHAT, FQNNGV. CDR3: CASRWTSGNNEQFF. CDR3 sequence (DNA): TGTGCCAGCAGATGGACTAGCGGGAACAATGAGCAGTTCTTC.